The clone carrying this T cell receptor (beta chain) was observed once. Its specificity is unknown. Together with a sample-barcoded 5' primer, a J-beta primer mix was included in a second PCR lasting about 7 to 11 cycles. From the 5' RACE reads, TCRdb called clonotypes with MiXCR, one entry per CDR3 protein. The sample contains over a million distinct CDR3 sequences, 40% to 45% of which appear only once. This record comes from a study of blood T cells in healthy people across ages. This CDR3 is built from 15 residues. Study-level findings and limits: Strongly correlated with naive T cell percentage was TCR beta diversity.

This chain joins TRBV12-3 or TRBV12-4 and TRBJ2-1; D is perhaps TRBD2 (6 bases). The J call may be faulty, since TRBJ2-7 better matches the DNA end. The clonotype originates from a woman aged 18-29 years in good health. Source material: blood. CDR3 protein: CASSPGASPYNEQYF. DNA of the CDR3: TGTGCCAGCAGCCCGGGAGCCAGCCCCTACAATGAGCAGTACTTC.